This T cell receptor (beta chain) is from a study of cytomegalovirus exposure and HLA in healthy donors. Study-wide results and limits: There were several of the most significant clusters that appeared linked to common viral pathogens in a later analysis.

Researchers ran the PCR with 60 Vbeta and 13 Jbeta primers. Assay: immunoSEQ multiplex PCR; the TCRdb copy retains only in-frame clones and omits some. The sample has tens of thousands of clones; 85% are singletons. Germline V CDR1 and CDR2: SGHTA, FQGNSA. V was shortened by 2 bases and J by 0 bases, with 11 bases between the two germline ends. This CDR3 spans 17 amino acids. This clone occurred once. Its specificity is unknown. The sequence came from a female donor in good health and CMV-seronegative. The V call is TRBV7-2, the J call TRBJ2-6; no definite D call. The sample comprised PBMCs. The CDR3 reads CASSLQATTSGANVLTF. The CDR3 bases are TGTGCCAGCAGCTTACAGGCTACCACCTCTGGGGCCAACGTCCTGACTTTC.